The subject of this entry is one TCR beta chain. The clone's antigen remains unknown. Base quality data are lacking; no much larger clone is found one base away. The data belong to a study of CD8 T cells in Susac syndrome (dated by TCRdb to about 2019). For context, the study as a whole: Repertoire sequencing was used to test whether CD8+ T cell activation and differentiation in Susac syndrome was antigen driven. Clonality of the CD8+ T cell repertoire was compared between about a dozen healthy donors, 14 Susac syndrome patients and approximately 16 multiple sclerosis patients.

The paper as a whole reports these results and caveats: The number of individuals in the TCR sequencing and HLA analysis was recognized as being relatively small.

Peripheral blood CD8+ and CD4+ T cells from healthy donors, Susac syndrome patients and multiple sclerosis patients were profiled using high-throughput TCR beta sequencing. The multiple sclerosis controls were treatment-naive patients who had stable or active relapsing-remitting disease and met the revised McDonald criteria. Bulk CD8+ and CD4+ T cells were purified by magnetic negative isolation, whereas CD8+ TEMRA cells were enriched by FACS. Blood was drawn into EDTA tubes, processed within 24 hours, and PBMCs were isolated by density gradient centrifugation. PBMCs destined for TCR sequencing were cryopreserved in liquid nitrogen and later thawed in a 37 °C water bath. The sorted or isolated CD4+, CD8+ and CD8+ TEMRA cells had a purity of 90% or higher. RNA was extracted using the RNeasy kit, and roughly 0.45 to 1 ug of the RNA was reverse transcribed with random hexamers. TCR beta CDR3 regions were amplified with the immunoSEQ multiplex PCR assay covering 54 Vbeta and 13 Jbeta segments. PCR amplification bias was corrected by using a synthetic template baseline for primer optimization and computational correction. Regarding the original processing steps: Reads were annotated to V, D and J genes per IMGT and analyzed with immunoSEQ Analyzer, keeping only productive sequences. To calculate clonality, Shannon entropy was normalized by log2 of the number of productive unique sequences and then subtracted from one. Public and private clones were assessed among the 100 most prevalent clones of each patient and control. Clones were defined as Susac-specific when absent from the healthy and MS cohorts, from about 1,100 published viral clones and from other ImmuneACCESS disease sequences. TCRdb redid the processing of the public reads, applying fastp at Q25 and MiXCR, and retained in-frame beta chains. Rows merge per CDR3 protein into single entries with the most common DNA and genes. TCRdb's processing, not the study's, gives the V and J calls here. This sample holds roughly 400,000 distinct CDR3 sequences; 85% to 90% were observed only once. Under 0.15% of the sample comes from the top ten.

A distance of 3 bases separates the germline ends of V and J, which lose 5 bases and 4 bases respectively. For CDR1 and CDR2, the germline V gene lists SNHLY and FYNNEI. The CDR3 holds 11 amino acids from the cysteine to the phenylalanine. Of all the DNA, just the CDR3 is kept, 33 bases in frame from base 1. Sequenced material: CD8+ T cells from PBMCs. The rearranged chain carries TRBV2 and TRBJ1-5, with the D segment identity uncertain. The sequence came from a human donor with multiple sclerosis. The DNA is TGTGCCAGCAGTCCTAATCAGCCCCAGCATTTT. Protein translation: CASSPNQPQHF.